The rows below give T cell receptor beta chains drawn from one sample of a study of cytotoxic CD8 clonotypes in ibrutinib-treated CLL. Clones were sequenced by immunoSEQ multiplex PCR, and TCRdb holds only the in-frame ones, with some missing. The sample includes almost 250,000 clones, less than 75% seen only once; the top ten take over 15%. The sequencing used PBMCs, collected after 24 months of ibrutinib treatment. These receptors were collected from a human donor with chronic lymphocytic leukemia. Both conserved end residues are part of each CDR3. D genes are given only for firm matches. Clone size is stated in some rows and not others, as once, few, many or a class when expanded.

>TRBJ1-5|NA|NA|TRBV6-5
CASRLGQGQPQHF
TGTGCCAGCAGATTAGGCCAGGGACAGCCCCAGCATTTT
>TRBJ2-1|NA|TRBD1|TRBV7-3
CASSLQMTGGDEQFF
TGTGCCAGCAGCTTACAAATGACAGGGGGGGATGAGCAGTTCTTC
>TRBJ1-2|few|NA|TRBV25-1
CASREDPIGGYTF
TGTGCCAGCAGAGAGGATCCCATCGGTGGCTACACCTTC
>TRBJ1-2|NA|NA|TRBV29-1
CSVGRGSHYGYTF
TGCAGCGTTGGTAGAGGTTCCCACTATGGCTACACCTTC
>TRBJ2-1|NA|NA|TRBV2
CASILDGDNEQFF
TGTGCCAGCATCCTGGACGGAGACAATGAGCAGTTCTTC
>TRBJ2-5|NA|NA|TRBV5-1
CASSQDQETQYF
TGCGCCAGCAGCCAAGACCAAGAGACCCAGTACTTC
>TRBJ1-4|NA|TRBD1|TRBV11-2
CASSAPGTGDEKLFF
TGTGCCAGCAGCGCCCCGGGGACAGGGGATGAAAAACTGTTTTTT
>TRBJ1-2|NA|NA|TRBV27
CASGLLQGWIGGYTF
TGTGCCAGCGGGTTGTTACAGGGATGGATAGGGGGCTACACCTTC
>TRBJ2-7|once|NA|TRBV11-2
CASSLKIDPVGFEQYF
TGTGCCAGCAGCTTGAAGATCGACCCGGTGGGCTTCGAGCAGTACTTC
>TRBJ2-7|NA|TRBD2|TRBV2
CASSEEASGSVGQYF
TGTGCCAGCAGTGAAGAGGCTAGCGGGAGTGTTGGGCAGTACTTC
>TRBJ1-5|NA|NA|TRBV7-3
CASSYNRFNQPQHF
TGTGCCAGCAGCTATAACAGGTTTAATCAGCCCCAGCATTTT
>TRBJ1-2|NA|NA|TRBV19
CASSIDQFLYGYTF
TGTGCCAGTAGTATAGATCAGTTCCTCTATGGCTACACCTTC
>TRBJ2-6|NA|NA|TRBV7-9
CASSLRLAGANVLTF
TGTGCCAGCAGCTTAAGGCTCGCTGGGGCCAACGTCCTGACTTTC
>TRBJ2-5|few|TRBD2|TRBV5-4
CASSYGLAVSLQETQYF
TGTGCCAGCAGCTATGGACTAGCGGTTTCCCTCCAAGAGACCCAGTACTTC
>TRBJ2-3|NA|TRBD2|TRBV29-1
CSVTGGTSGRVSTDTQYF
TGCAGCGTTACAGGTGGGACTAGCGGAAGAGTATCTACAGATACGCAGTATTTT
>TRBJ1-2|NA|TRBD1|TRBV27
CASSLSPGGGDGYTF
TGTGCCAGCAGTTTATCGCCAGGGGGGGGAGATGGCTACACCTTC
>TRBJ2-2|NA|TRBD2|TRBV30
CAWSPMAASGSSGELFF
TGTGCCTGGAGCCCAATGGCTGCTAGCGGGAGTTCCGGGGAGCTGTTTTTT
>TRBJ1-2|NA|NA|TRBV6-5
CASRNLPSYGYTF
TGTGCCAGCAGGAATCTACCTTCTTATGGCTACACCTTC
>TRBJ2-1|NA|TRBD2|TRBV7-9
CASVPLAGEEQFF
TGTGCCAGCGTCCCCCTAGCGGGGGAGGAGCAGTTCTTC
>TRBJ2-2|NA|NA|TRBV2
CASRGDSPVTGELFF
TGTGCCAGCAGGGGAGACAGTCCGGTAACCGGGGAGCTGTTTTTT
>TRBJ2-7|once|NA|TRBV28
CASSFLVLQGSLDEQYF
TGTGCCAGCAGTTTCCTGGTCCTTCAGGGGTCCCTCGACGAGCAGTACTTC
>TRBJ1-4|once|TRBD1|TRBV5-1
CASSVGQGIVEKLFF
TGCGCCAGCAGCGTCGGACAGGGGATAGTTGAAAAACTGTTTTTT
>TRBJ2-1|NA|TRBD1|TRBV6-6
CASSYQHLTGYNEQFF
TGTGCCAGCAGTTACCAACATCTGACAGGGTACAATGAGCAGTTCTTC
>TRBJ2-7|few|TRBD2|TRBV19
CASSASGGAYEQYF
TGTGCCAGTAGTGCCAGCGGGGGGGCCTACGAGCAGTACTTC
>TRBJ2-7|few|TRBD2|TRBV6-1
CASSEEGKVAGSGF
TGTGCCAGCAGTGAAGAGGGGAAGGTAGCGGGGTCCGGCTTC
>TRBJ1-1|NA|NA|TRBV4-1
CASSQTAIEPEAFF
TGCGCCAGCAGCCAGACAGCTATAGAACCTGAAGCTTTCTTT
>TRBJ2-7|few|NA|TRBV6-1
CASSDRDHEQYF
TGTGCCAGCAGTGACAGGGACCACGAGCAGTACTTC
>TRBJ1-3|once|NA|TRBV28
CASSLRRNMGTDTIYF
TGTGCCAGCAGTTTACGTCGGAACATGGGGACTGACACCATATATTTT
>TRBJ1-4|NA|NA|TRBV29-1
CSGAQGVGEKLFF
TGCAGCGGAGCCCAAGGGGTTGGGGAAAAACTGTTTTTT
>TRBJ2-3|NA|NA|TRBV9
CASSVSGKNTDTQYF
TGTGCCAGCAGCGTAAGTGGCAAGAACACAGATACGCAGTATTTT
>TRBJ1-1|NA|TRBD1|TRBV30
CAWRRTGSMNTEAFF
TGTGCCTGGAGGAGGACAGGCTCCATGAACACTGAAGCTTTCTTT
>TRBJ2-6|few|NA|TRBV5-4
CASRFARAGANVLTF
TGTGCCAGCAGATTCGCCCGCGCTGGGGCCAACGTCCTGACTTTC
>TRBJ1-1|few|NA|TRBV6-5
CASSSRQASEAFF
TGTGCCAGCAGTTCCCGACAGGCTTCTGAAGCTTTCTTT
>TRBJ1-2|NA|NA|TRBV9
CASSVDYGGYTF
TGTGCCAGCAGCGTAGATTATGGCGGCTACACCTTC
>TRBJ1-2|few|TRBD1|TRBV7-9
CASSLDQGAYGYTF
TGTGCCAGCAGCTTAGATCAGGGGGCCTATGGCTACACCTTC
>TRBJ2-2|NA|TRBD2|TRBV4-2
CASSQSSGRNTGELFF
TGTGCCAGCAGCCAATCCAGCGGGAGGAACACCGGGGAGCTGTTTTTT
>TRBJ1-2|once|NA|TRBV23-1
CASSQSGRSGDYGYTF
TGCGCCAGCAGTCAATCTGGGCGGTCGGGTGACTATGGCTACACCTTC
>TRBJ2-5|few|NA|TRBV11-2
CASSLQEGVETQYF
TGTGCCAGCAGCCTACAGGAGGGGGTTGAGACCCAGTACTTC
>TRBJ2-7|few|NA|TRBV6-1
CASRRGGPEQYF
TGTGCCAGCAGGAGGGGTGGCCCCGAGCAGTACTTC
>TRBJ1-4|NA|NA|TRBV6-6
CASSKTGMGEKLFF
TGTGCCAGCAGTAAAACAGGGATGGGGGAAAAACTGTTTTTT
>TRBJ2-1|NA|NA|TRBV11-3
CASSSSGSGEQFF
TGTGCCAGCAGCTCGTCCGGGTCGGGAGAGCAGTTCTTC
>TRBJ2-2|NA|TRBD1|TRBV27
CASSLSGQGRTGELFF
TGTGCCAGCAGTTTATCAGGACAGGGAAGGACCGGGGAGCTGTTTTTT
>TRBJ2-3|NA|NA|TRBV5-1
CASHRAPTDTQYF
TGCGCCAGCCATCGGGCGCCCACAGATACGCAGTATTTT
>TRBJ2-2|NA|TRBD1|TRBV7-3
CASRSRQGTGELFF
TGTGCCAGCAGGTCGAGACAGGGGACCGGGGAGCTGTTTTTT
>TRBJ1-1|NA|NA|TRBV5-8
CASSLKGRGTEAFF
TGTGCCAGCAGCTTAAAGGGGCGAGGTACTGAAGCTTTCTTT
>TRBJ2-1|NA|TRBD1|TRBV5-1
CASSLVAGGAAEQFF
TGCGCCAGCAGCTTGGTGGCAGGGGGTGCGGCTGAGCAGTTCTTC
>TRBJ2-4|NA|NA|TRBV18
CASSPPELAKNIQYF
TGTGCCAGCTCACCACCTGAGTTAGCCAAAAACATTCAGTACTTC
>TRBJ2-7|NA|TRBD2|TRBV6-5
CASSSGLASAAYF
TGTGCCAGCAGTTCCGGACTAGCGTCTGCGGCGTACTTC
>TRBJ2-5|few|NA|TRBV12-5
CASGHSGQETQYF
TGTGCTAGTGGTCATAGCGGCCAAGAGACCCAGTACTTC
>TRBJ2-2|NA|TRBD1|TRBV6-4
CASSETGQGTGELFF
TGTGCCAGCAGTGAAACGGGACAGGGGACCGGGGAGCTGTTTTTT
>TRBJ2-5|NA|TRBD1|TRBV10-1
CASSNPGQGTETQYF
TGCGCCAGCAGTAATCCGGGACAGGGCACCGAGACCCAGTACTTC
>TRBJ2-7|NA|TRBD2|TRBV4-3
CASSQEGGRPYEQYF
TGCGCCAGCAGCCAAGAGGGCGGGAGGCCCTACGAGCAGTACTTC
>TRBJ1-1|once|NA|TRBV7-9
CASSLGLVNTEAFF
TGTGCCAGCAGCTTAGGCCTCGTGAACACTGAAGCTTTCTTT
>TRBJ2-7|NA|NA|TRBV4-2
CASSQGGLPSYEQYF
TGTGCCAGCAGCCAAGGGGGACTTCCCTCTTACGAGCAGTACTTC
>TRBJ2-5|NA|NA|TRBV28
CASSLADRLETQYF
TGTGCCAGCAGTTTGGCTGACAGGCTGGAGACCCAGTACTTC
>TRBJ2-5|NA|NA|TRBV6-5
CASSYDRGGETQYF
TGTGCCAGCAGTTACGACAGAGGGGGGGAGACCCAGTACTTC
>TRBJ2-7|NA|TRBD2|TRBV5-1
CASSNWGLAGAQQYF
TGCGCCAGCAGCAACTGGGGACTAGCGGGAGCTCAGCAGTACTTC
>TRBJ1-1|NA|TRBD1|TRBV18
CASSEQGDTEAFF
TGTGCCAGCTCAGAACAGGGGGACACTGAAGCTTTCTTT
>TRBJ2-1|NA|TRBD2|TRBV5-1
CASSGGVVGGESYNEQFF
TGCGCCAGCAGCGGGGGGGTTGTTGGGGGAGAGTCCTACAATGAGCAGTTCTTC
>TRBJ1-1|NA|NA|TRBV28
CASRLRAEAFF
TGTGCCAGCAGGCTTAGAGCTGAAGCTTTCTTT